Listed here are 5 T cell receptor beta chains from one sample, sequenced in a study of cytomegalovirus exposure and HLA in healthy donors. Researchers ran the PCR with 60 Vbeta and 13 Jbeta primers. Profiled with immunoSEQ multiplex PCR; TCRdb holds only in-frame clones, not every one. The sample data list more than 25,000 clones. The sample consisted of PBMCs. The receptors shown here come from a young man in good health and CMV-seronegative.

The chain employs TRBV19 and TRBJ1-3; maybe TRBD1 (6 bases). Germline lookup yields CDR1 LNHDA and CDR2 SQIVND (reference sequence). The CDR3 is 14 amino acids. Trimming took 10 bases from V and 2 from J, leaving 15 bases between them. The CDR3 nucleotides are TGTGCCACGACAGGTCTCAGTGCTGGAAACACCATATATTTT. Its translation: CATTGLSAGNTIYF.

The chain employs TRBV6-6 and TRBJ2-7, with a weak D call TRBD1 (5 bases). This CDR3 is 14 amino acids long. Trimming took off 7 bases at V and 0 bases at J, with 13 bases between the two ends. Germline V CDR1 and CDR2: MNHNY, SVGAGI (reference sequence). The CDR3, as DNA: TGTGCCAGCATCGACAGCTGGATCTCCTACGAGCAGTACTTC. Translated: CASIDSWISYEQYF.

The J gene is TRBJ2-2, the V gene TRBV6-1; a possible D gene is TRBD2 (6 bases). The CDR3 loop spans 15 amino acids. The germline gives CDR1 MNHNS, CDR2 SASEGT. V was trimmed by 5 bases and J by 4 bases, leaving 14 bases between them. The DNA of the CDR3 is TGTGCCAGCAGTTCACGACTAGTCGGCACCGGGGAGCTGTTTTTT. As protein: CASSSRLVGTGELFF.

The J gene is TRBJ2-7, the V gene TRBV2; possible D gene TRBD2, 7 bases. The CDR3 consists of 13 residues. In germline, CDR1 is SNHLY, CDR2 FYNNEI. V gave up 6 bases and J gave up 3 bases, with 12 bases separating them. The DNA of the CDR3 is TGTGCCAGCAGCGGGGGGCAGGGCTACGAGCAGTACTTC. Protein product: CASSGGQGYEQYF.

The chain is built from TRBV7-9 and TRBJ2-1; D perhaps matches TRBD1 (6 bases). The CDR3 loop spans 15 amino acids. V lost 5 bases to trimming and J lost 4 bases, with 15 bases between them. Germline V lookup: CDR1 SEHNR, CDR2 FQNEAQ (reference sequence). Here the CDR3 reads CASSLIGGFYNEQFF. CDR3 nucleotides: TGTGCCAGCAGCCTTATAGGGGGATTTTACAATGAGCAGTTCTTC.